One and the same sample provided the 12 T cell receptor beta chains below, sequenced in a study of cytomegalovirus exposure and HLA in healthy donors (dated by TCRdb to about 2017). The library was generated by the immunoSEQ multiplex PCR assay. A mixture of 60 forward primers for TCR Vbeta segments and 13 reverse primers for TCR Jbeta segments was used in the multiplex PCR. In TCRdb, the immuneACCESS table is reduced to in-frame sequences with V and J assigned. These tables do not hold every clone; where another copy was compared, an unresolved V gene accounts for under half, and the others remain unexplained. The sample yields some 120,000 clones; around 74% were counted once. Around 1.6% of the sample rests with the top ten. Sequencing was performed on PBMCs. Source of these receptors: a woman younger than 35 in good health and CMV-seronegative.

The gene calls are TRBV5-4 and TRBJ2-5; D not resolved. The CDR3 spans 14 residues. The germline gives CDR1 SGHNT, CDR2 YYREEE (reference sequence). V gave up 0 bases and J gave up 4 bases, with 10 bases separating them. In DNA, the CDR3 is TGTGCCAGCAGCTTGGATGCGATCGTAGAGACCCAGTACTTC. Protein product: CASSLDAIVETQYF.

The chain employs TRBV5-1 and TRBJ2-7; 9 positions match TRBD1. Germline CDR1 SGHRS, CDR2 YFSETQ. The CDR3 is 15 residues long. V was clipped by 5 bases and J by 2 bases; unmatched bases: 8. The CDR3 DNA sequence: TGCGCCAGCAGTTTTGTTGGACAGGGGACCTACGAGCAGTACTTC. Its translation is CASSFVGQGTYEQYF.

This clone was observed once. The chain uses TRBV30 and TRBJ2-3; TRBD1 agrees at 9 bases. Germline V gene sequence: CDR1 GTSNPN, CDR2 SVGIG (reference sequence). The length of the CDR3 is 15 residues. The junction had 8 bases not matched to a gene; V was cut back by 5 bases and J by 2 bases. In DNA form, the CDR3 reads TGTGCCTGGGATGACAGGGGGGCCGACACAGATACGCAGTATTTT. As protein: CAWDDRGADTDTQYF.

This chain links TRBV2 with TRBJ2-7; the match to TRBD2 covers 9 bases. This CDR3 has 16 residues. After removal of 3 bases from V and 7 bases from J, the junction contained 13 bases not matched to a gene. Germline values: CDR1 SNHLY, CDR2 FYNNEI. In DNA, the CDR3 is TGTGCCAGCAGTGACCCCCCGGAGCGGGGGGCGGTGGAGCAGTACTTC. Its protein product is CASSDPPERGAVEQYF.

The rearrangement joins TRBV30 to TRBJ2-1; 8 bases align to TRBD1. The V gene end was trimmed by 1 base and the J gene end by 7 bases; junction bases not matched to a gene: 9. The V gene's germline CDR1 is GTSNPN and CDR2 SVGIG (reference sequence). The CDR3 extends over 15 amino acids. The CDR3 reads CAWSEGTGLRNEQFF. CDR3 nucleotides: TGTGCCTGGAGTGAGGGGACAGGTCTTAGGAATGAGCAGTTCTTC.

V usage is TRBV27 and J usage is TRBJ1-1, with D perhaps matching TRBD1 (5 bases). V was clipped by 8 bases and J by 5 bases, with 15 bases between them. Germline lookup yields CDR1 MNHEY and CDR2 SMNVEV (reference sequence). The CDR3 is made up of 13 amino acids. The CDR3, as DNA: TGTGCCAGCTGCTATCAGGAGGGGACTGAAGCTTTCTTT. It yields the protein CASCYQEGTEAFF.

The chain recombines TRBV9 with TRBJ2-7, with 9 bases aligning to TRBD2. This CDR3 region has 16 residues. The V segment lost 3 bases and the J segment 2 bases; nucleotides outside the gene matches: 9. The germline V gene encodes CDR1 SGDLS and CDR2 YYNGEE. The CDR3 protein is CASSESPGLAPYEQYF. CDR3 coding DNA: TGTGCCAGCAGCGAATCCCCGGGACTAGCTCCCTACGAGCAGTACTTC.

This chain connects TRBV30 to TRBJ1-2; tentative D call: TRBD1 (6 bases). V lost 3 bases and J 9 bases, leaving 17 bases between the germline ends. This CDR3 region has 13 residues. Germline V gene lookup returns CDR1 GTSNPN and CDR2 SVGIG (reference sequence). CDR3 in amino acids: CAWRSQGGLSYTF. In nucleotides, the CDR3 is TGTGCCTGGAGGTCACAGGGAGGGCTTAGCTACACCTTC.

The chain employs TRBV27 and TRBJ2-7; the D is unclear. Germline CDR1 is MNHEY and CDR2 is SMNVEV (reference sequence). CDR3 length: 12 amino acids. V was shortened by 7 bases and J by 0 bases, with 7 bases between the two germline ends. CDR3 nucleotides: TGTGCCAGCACCTCGAGCTCCTACGAGCAGTACTTC. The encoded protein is CASTSSSYEQYF.

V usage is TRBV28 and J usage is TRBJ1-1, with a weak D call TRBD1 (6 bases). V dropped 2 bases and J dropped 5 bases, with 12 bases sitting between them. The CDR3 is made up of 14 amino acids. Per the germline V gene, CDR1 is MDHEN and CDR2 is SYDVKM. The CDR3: CASSLRAGVTEAFF. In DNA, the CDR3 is TGTGCCAGCAGTTTACGGGCAGGGGTTACTGAAGCTTTCTTT.

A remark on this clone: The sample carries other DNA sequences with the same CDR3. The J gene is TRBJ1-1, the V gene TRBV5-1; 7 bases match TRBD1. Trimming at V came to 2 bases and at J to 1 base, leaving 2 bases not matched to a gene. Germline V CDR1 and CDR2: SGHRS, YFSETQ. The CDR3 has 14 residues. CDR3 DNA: TGCGCCAGCAGCTTCGGGACAGCGAACACTGAAGCTTTCTTT. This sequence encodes CASSFGTANTEAFF.

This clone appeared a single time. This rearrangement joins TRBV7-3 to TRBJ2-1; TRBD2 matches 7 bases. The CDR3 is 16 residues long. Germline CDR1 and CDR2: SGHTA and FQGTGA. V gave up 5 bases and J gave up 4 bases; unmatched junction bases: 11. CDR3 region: CASSERGGGGYNEQFF. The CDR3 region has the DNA TGTGCCAGCAGCGAAAGGGGCGGGGGAGGGTACAATGAGCAGTTCTTC. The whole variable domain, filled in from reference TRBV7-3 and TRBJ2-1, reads GAGVSQTPSNKVTEKGKYVELRCDPISGHTALYWYRQSLGQGPEFLIYFQGTGAADDSGLPNDRFFAVRPEGSVSTLKIQRTERGDSAVYLCASSERGGGGYNEQFFGPGTRLTVL.